A single sample gave rise to the 18 T cell receptor beta chains below, sequenced in a study of breast tumors, draining lymph nodes, adjacent tissues. Axillary draining lymph nodes of breast cancer patients supplied the node samples. TCRdb redid the calling of the multiplex PCR reads with MiXCR, one entry per CDR3 protein. There are fewer than 150,000 distinct CDR3 sequences in the sample; roughly 20% occur only once, and about 2.2% lies in the top ten. The sequenced sample was axillary lymph node tissue. These receptors originate from a female donor with breast cancer. Some clones in this sample may be carry-over from other donors' samples.

This clonotype has at least ten counts. The rearrangement links TRBV19 to TRBJ1-2; D is undetermined. V was shortened by 5 bases and J by 5 bases, with 21 bases between the two germline ends. This CDR3 has 16 residues. From germline, CDR1 is LNHDA and CDR2 SQIVND (reference sequence). The CDR3: CASSASRGITIYGYTF. CDR3 nucleotide sequence: TGTGCCAGTAGTGCATCTCGGGGTATCACGATATATGGCTACACCTTC.

Concerning this clonotype itself: One base away lies a much larger clone, so this may be a sequencing read error. The rearrangement uses TRBV19 and TRBJ2-1; D gene ambiguous. Germline loops: CDR1 LNHDA, CDR2 SQIVND (reference sequence). CDR3 length: 12 amino acids. The germline V and J ends were trimmed by 11 bases and 6 bases, with 14 bases remaining between them. CDR3 in amino acids: CAGTTSFNEQFF. In DNA, the CDR3 is TGTGCCGGTACCACGTCTTTCAATGAGCAGTTCTTC.

On this clonotype itself: One base away lies a much larger clone, so this may be a sequencing read error. The chain links TRBV6-1 to TRBJ1-2; weak D call: TRBD1 (6 bases). V lost 5 bases and J lost 0, with 10 bases in between. The germline V gene encodes CDR1 MNHNS and CDR2 SASEGT. The CDR3 sequence is 14 residues long. The CDR3, as DNA: TGTGCCAGCAGTAGGGGGAACACTAACTATGGCTACACCTTC. Protein product: CASSRGNTNYGYTF.

With respect to this clonotype: This may stem from a read error, because a much larger clone lies one nucleotide away. The chain couples TRBV10-3 to TRBJ1-2; unclear D gene. The germline CDR1 and CDR2 sequences are ENHRY and SYGVKD. Trimming removed 0 bases at V and 0 bases at J, with 14 bases between. The CDR3 is made up of 17 amino acids. The CDR3 protein is CAISESPVSTTNYGYTF. CDR3 DNA sequence: TGTGCCATCAGTGAGTCCCCGGTTAGCACAACTAACTATGGCTACACCTTC.

This clonotype occurred many times. The CDR3 DNA follows: TGTGCCATCATTTCCAGCTCCTACAATGAGCAGTTCTTC. Protein: CAIISSSYNEQFF. The chain uses TRBV10-3 and TRBJ2-1; no firm D call. The V gene's germline CDR1 is ENHRY and CDR2 SYGVKD. Trimming took 7 bases from V and 0 from J, leaving 7 bases between them. This CDR3 contains 13 residues.

This clonotype was seen ten or more times. The chain combines TRBV7-8 with TRBJ1-2; D is possibly TRBD1 (5 bases). The germline V and J ends were trimmed by 2 bases and 4 bases, with 14 bases remaining between them. The V gene's germline CDR1 is SGHVS and CDR2 FQNEAQ. The CDR3 is made up of 15 amino acids. The CDR3 sequence is CASSLFVDSRYGYTF. The DNA for the CDR3 is TGTGCCAGCAGCTTATTTGTTGACAGCCGCTATGGCTACACCTTC.

The chain couples TRBV5-4 to TRBJ1-2, with 7 positions matching TRBD1. The CDR3 is 15 amino acids. The ends lost 3 bases at V and 1 base at J; junction bases unmatched: 6. Germline CDR1 reads SGHNT; CDR2 reads YYREEE (reference sequence). The CDR3 is CASSSEQGNNYGYTF. The DNA for the CDR3 is TGTGCCAGCAGCTCCGAACAGGGGAATAACTATGGCTACACCTTC.

The chain joins TRBV5-4 to TRBJ2-1, with 7 bases identical to TRBD1. Germline V gene data show CDR1 as SGHNT and CDR2 as YYREEE (reference sequence). This CDR3 has 12 amino acids. V lost 4 bases and J lost 9; bases outside the gene matches: 4. The CDR3 loop reads CASSQGGLEQFF. The CDR3 DNA reads TGTGCCAGCAGCCAAGGGGGCCTTGAGCAGTTCTTC.

This clonotype was recorded at least ten times. The chain combines TRBV6-5 with TRBJ2-7; D might be TRBD2 (5 bases). The V and J ends lost 7 bases and 1 base respectively, with 17 bases between them. This CDR3 region has 15 residues. Per germline, CDR1 MNHEY and CDR2 SVGAGI. In DNA, the CDR3 is TGTGCCAGCACCGTAATGGACGGAGGATCCTACGAGCAGTACTTC. Translating gives CASTVMDGGSYEQYF.

As for this clonotype: A much larger clone is a single base away; this may be a read error. The chain carries TRBV28 and TRBJ2-5; D call uncertain. CDR1 MDHEN and CDR2 SYDVKM come from the germline V gene. CDR3 length: 13 amino acids. V gave up 2 bases and J gave up 1 base, with 5 bases separating them. This CDR3 reads CASSLNSQETQYF. The CDR3 coding sequence is TGTGCCAGCAGTTTAAACAGCCAAGAGACCCAGTACTTC.

This clonotype showed up many times. V usage is TRBV2 and J usage is TRBJ2-3, with 10 bases identical to TRBD2. J gave up 4 bases and V 8 bases, and 12 bases lay outside the gene matches. Germline V gene sequence: CDR1 SNHLY, CDR2 FYNNEI. The CDR3 loop spans 16 amino acids. The CDR3 bases are TGTGCCAGCTGGAACCCAGCGGGAGGGCCTGCAGATACGCAGTATTTT. Translating it yields CASWNPAGGPADTQYF. Supplemented by reference TRBV2 and TRBJ2-3, the full variable domain reads EPEVTQTPSHQVTQMGQEVILRCVPISNHLYFYWYRQILGQKVEFLVSFYNNEISEKSEIFDDQFSVERPDGSNFTLKIRSTKLEDSAMYFCASWNPAGGPADTQYFGPGTRLTVL.

This clonotype showed up many times. The J gene is TRBJ1-5, the V gene TRBV20-1; TRBD1 is a possible D gene (5 bases). Germline lookup yields CDR1 DFQATT and CDR2 SNEGSKA (reference sequence). The CDR3 has 13 residues. V gave up 6 bases and J gave up 4 bases, with 13 bases separating them. CDR3 protein: CSATQAGNQPQHF. The CDR3 nucleotides read TGCAGTGCGACACAGGCGGGGAATCAGCCCCAGCATTTT.

Many counts were recorded for this clonotype. This rearrangement joins TRBV7-8 to TRBJ1-4, with 9 bases lining up with TRBD1. Germline loops: CDR1 SGHVS, CDR2 FQNEAQ. Losses at the gene ends were 11 bases for V and 7 bases for J; bases not matched to a gene: 5. This CDR3 spans 12 amino acids. The CDR3 nucleotides are TGTGCCGCGCGGGACAGGGCTGAAAAACTGTTTTTT. It specifies CAARDRAEKLFF.

This clonotype was counted a few times. V is TRBV6-1 and J is TRBJ1-4; possible D gene TRBD1, 6 bases. Germline V gene lookup returns CDR1 MNHNS and CDR2 SASEGT. The CDR3 is 16 residues long. Trimming shortened V by 4 bases and J by 0 bases, and 12 bases separated the two germline ends. CDR3 sequence (DNA): TGTGCCAGCAGTGCCCCGACAGGTCCAACTAATGAAAAACTGTTTTTT. This codes for CASSAPTGPTNEKLFF.

This chain uses TRBV9 with TRBJ2-3, with TRBD2 matching over 9 bases. V was pared by 3 bases and J by 4 bases, with 9 bases of the junction left unmatched. Per germline, CDR1 SGDLS and CDR2 YYNGEE. This CDR3 is built from 16 residues. The CDR3 here is CASSDRLAVLPDTQYF. CDR3 nucleotide sequence: TGTGCCAGCAGCGACCGACTAGCGGTGCTGCCAGATACGCAGTATTTT.

This clonotype was counted at least ten times. J is TRBJ1-6 and V is TRBV19, with D uncertain. Trimming took off 3 bases at V and 0 bases at J, with 9 bases between the two ends. The CDR3 length is 16 residues. The germline gives CDR1 LNHDA, CDR2 SQIVND (reference sequence). The chain's CDR3 is CASSMGGSSYNSPLHF. CDR3 in DNA: TGTGCCAGTAGTATGGGTGGGAGCTCCTATAATTCACCCCTCCACTTT.

V usage is TRBV30 and J usage is TRBJ2-3; 10 positions agree with TRBD2. V dropped 2 bases and J dropped 3; count of bases not matched to a gene: 17. Looked up from germline, CDR1 is GTSNPN and CDR2 is SVGIG (reference sequence). This CDR3 comprises 19 residues. The CDR3 sequence: CAWSPLFSGRPEVTDTQYF. The CDR3 DNA reads TGTGCCTGGAGTCCCCTTTTTAGCGGGAGGCCCGAGGTTACAGATACGCAGTATTTT.

Comment on this clonotype: Since no conserved phenylalanine or tryptophan closes the CDR3, a read error is the likely cause. The gene calls are TRBV6-1 and TRBJ2-3; D remains ambiguous. Germline CDR1 reads MNHNS; CDR2 reads SASEGT. The CDR3 extends over 14 amino acids. Trimming shortened V by 7 bases and J by 1 base, and 12 bases separated the two germline ends. This CDR3 is CASTTYGGTDTQYL. CDR3 bases: TGTGCCAGCACCACATACGGAGGCACAGATACGCAGTATCTT.